What follows describes a single T cell receptor beta chain. Antigen: not known. This sample is part of a study of lymphopenia after photon versus proton radiotherapy. Findings and limits, study-wide: After the lymphocyte nadir, photon-treated repertoires showed oligoclonal expansion, especially of CD8+ Temra cells.

V was clipped by 1 base and J by 5 bases, with 10 bases between them. Germline CDR1 reads LGHNA; CDR2 reads YSLEER. The CDR3 contains 14 residues. Clones were sequenced by immunoSEQ multiplex PCR, and TCRdb holds only the in-frame ones, with some missing. The sample includes approximately 50,000 clones, 65% to 85% of them seen just once. Material: peripheral blood, obtained from a patient treated with photon-based radiotherapy. The chain couples TRBV4-3 to TRBJ2-3, with TRBD2 as a possible D gene (6 bases). The source of this sequence is a man aged 50-60 years with gastric cancer. CDR3 amino acids: CASSQGREGDTQYF. The CDR3 DNA follows: TGCGCCAGCAGCCAAGGGAGGGAAGGAGATACGCAGTATTTT.